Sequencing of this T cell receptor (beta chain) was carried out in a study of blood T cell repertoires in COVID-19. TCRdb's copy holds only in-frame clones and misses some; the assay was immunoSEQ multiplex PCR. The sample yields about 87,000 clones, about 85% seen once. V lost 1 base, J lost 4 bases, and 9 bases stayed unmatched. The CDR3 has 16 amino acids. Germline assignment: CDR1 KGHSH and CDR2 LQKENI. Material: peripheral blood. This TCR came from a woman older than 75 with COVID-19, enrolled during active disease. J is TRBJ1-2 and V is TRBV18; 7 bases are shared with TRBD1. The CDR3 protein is CASSPLTGAQAYGYTF. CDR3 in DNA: TGTGCCAGCTCACCACTAACAGGGGCGCAGGCCTATGGCTACACCTTC.